The 21 T cell receptor beta chains given below trace back to one sample, sequenced in a study of PD-1 blockade in classical Hodgkin lymphoma. Each patient relapsed following autologous stem cell transplantation, and prior brentuximab vedotin exposure differed. Assay used: immunoSEQ multiplex PCR; TCRdb lists only in-frame clones, some missing. The sample records about 35,000 clones, around 63% being singletons. The material was peripheral blood mononuclear cells (PBMCs), obtained before the second cycle of nivolumab. Source of these receptors: a human donor with classical Hodgkin lymphoma.

V is TRBV5-4 and J is TRBJ1-3; D not certain. Germline lookup yields CDR1 SGHNT and CDR2 YYREEE (reference sequence). Trimming took off 4 bases at V and 3 bases at J, with 11 bases between the two ends. The CDR3 sequence is 14 residues long. The CDR3 reads CASSGSVGGNTIYF. CDR3 DNA: TGTGCCAGCAGCGGATCCGTCGGTGGAAACACCATATATTTT.

The chain recombines TRBV11-1 with TRBJ2-1; no definite D call. Per the germline V gene, CDR1 is SGHAT and CDR2 is FQDESV (reference sequence). This CDR3 is built from 11 residues. V was cut by 4 bases and J by 9 bases, with 7 bases left in between. The CDR3 reads CASSSLPEQFF. CDR3 in DNA: TGTGCCAGCAGCTCCCTTCCTGAGCAGTTCTTC.

The chain uses TRBV5-8 and TRBJ1-1; D is unclear. V lost 1 base to trimming and J lost 5 bases, with 3 bases between them. Looked up from germline, CDR1 is SGHTS and CDR2 is YDEGEE. The CDR3 runs 11 residues. The CDR3 coding sequence is TGTGCCAGCAGCTTGTGGACTGAAGCTTTCTTT. Its protein product is CASSLWTEAFF.

The chain couples TRBV9 to TRBJ1-3; maybe TRBD1 (5 bases). V shed 4 bases and J shed 0 bases, with 14 bases lying between them. Germline CDR1 is SGDLS and CDR2 is YYNGEE. CDR3 length: 16 residues. This chain's CDR3 is CASSQGSGGSGNTIYF. The CDR3 DNA reads TGTGCCAGCAGCCAAGGGTCGGGGGGCTCTGGAAACACCATATATTTT.

V usage is TRBV30 and J usage is TRBJ1-2, with TRBD1 as a possible D gene (6 bases). Germline V gives CDR1 GTSNPN, CDR2 SVGIG (reference sequence). V was clipped by 3 bases and J by 5 bases, with 16 bases between them. The CDR3 sequence is 14 residues long. The CDR3 bases are TGTGCCTGGAGGAAAATGGACAGAGCGTATGGCTACACCTTC. It yields the protein CAWRKMDRAYGYTF.

This clone is a singleton in its sample. V gene TRBV10-1 combines with J gene TRBJ2-7; possibly TRBD1 or TRBD2 for D (6 bases each). Germline V gene lookup returns CDR1 WNHNN and CDR2 SYGVQD (reference sequence). The CDR3 sequence is 15 residues long. Trimming removed 0 bases from V and 2 bases from J, with 11 bases in between. CDR3 protein: CASSESGGPTYEQYF. The CDR3 bases are TGCGCCAGCAGTGAGTCCGGGGGCCCAACCTACGAGCAGTACTTC.

J is TRBJ1-3 and V is TRBV19; D not resolved. The germline CDR1 and CDR2 sequences are LNHDA and SQIVND (reference sequence). The CDR3 runs to 14 residues. Trimming shortened V by 5 bases and J by 4 bases, and 12 bases separated the two germline ends. CDR3 sequence reads: CASSELAGGNTIYF. The CDR3 DNA reads as TGTGCCAGTAGTGAGTTGGCAGGAGGAAACACCATATATTTT.

This chain connects TRBV21-1 to TRBJ2-5. TRBV21-1 is reported as a pseudogene. The CDR3 loop spans 11 amino acids. Here the CDR3 DNA reads TGTGCCAGCAGCATTGAAGAGACCCAGTACTTC. Protein product: CASSIEETQYF.

The rearrangement joins TRBV27 to TRBJ2-7, with 9 bases aligning to TRBD2. The germline V gene has CDR1 MNHEY and CDR2 SMNVEV (reference sequence). V was clipped by 5 bases and J by 2 bases; unmatched bases: 22. This CDR3 has 20 residues. The CDR3 spells CASSPRLAGAAGGGTYEQYF. The DNA for the CDR3 is TGTGCCAGCAGTCCTCGACTAGCTGGCGCAGCGGGAGGAGGGACCTACGAGCAGTACTTC.

The V gene is TRBV6-5, the J gene TRBJ2-7; 8 bases align to TRBD2. Germline CDR1 is MNHEY and CDR2 is SVGAGI. This CDR3 is 15 amino acids long. With V trimmed by 6 bases and J by 2 bases, 9 bases remained unmatched. DNA for the CDR3: TGTGCCAGCAGCTACACCCCAGCGGGGGCCTACGAGCAGTACTTC. Translating gives CASSYTPAGAYEQYF.

This clone was recorded many times. The chain couples TRBV7-2 to TRBJ1-2, with D unresolved. CDR3 size: 13 residues. Trimming took off 6 bases at V and 7 bases at J, with 15 bases between the two ends. Germline V lookup: CDR1 SGHTA, CDR2 FQGNSA. The CDR3 DNA follows: TGTGCCAGCAGTTTCCGGGCCCACCGTGGCTACACCTTC. As protein: CASSFRAHRGYTF.

The chain couples TRBV5-1 to TRBJ1-1; D is unclear. This CDR3 region has 14 residues. The germline V gene encodes CDR1 SGHRS and CDR2 YFSETQ. The V end was cut by 2 bases, the J end by 5 bases, with 13 bases between. In DNA form, the CDR3 reads TGCGCCAGCAGCTTCGGGCAGATCGGGACTGAAGCTTTCTTT. This sequence encodes CASSFGQIGTEAFF.

This clone was detected once. The chain links TRBV10-3 to TRBJ1-1; 7 bases align to TRBD1. J was trimmed by 1 base and V by 6 bases; bases with no gene match: 2. The CDR3 runs to 13 residues. Germline-derived CDR1 and CDR2 are ENHRY and SYGVKD. The CDR3 reads CAIRGQRNTEAFF. As DNA, the CDR3 is TGTGCCATCAGGGGACAGAGGAACACTGAAGCTTTCTTT.

The J gene is TRBJ2-7, the V gene TRBV10-3; TRBD2 agrees at 9 bases. The CDR3 is made up of 15 amino acids. Germline V CDR1 and CDR2: ENHRY, SYGVKD. V was pared by 3 bases and J by 3 bases, with 6 bases of the junction left unmatched. The CDR3 reads CAISEERGASYEQYF. Written as DNA, the CDR3 is TGTGCCATCAGTGAAGAGCGGGGGGCCAGCTACGAGCAGTACTTC.

V and J are TRBV9 and TRBJ2-6; no firm D call. V lost 0 bases and J lost 2, with 9 bases in between. Per germline, CDR1 SGDLS and CDR2 YYNGEE. The CDR3 sequence is 16 residues long. CDR3 amino acids: CASSVDQTTGANVLTF. CDR3 sequence (DNA): TGTGCCAGCAGCGTAGACCAGACAACTGGGGCCAACGTCCTGACTTTC.

This chain joins TRBV10-3 and TRBJ1-1; 7 positions agree with TRBD1. CDR3 length: 14 amino acids. CDR1 and CDR2 from the germline V gene are ENHRY and SYGVKD. V dropped 6 bases and J dropped 0; count of bases not matched to a gene: 4. CDR3 amino acids: CAIRPGTVNTEAFF. CDR3 DNA: TGTGCCATCAGACCCGGGACAGTGAACACTGAAGCTTTCTTT.

The genes are TRBV10-3 and TRBJ2-1, with unresolved D. Trimming stripped 4 bases from V and 6 bases from J, with 13 bases between. The germline CDR1 and CDR2 sequences are ENHRY and SYGVKD. The CDR3 length is 14 residues. CDR3 DNA: TGTGCCATCAGTGGTACCTCCTTGGCCAATGAGCAGTTCTTC. Amino acid sequence: CAISGTSLANEQFF.

The rearrangement uses TRBV4-1 and TRBJ2-1; 11 bases map to TRBD2. Germline CDR1 is MGHRA and CDR2 is YSYEKL. The CDR3 is 17 amino acids. J lost 3 bases, V lost 1 base, and 5 bases had no gene match. The CDR3: CASSQGGGLAGYNEQFF. The CDR3 coding sequence is TGCGCCAGCAGCCAAGGCGGAGGACTAGCGGGCTACAATGAGCAGTTCTTC.

The genes are TRBV18 and TRBJ2-2, with D possibly TRBD1 on 5 matching bases. Trimming pared 1 base from V and 4 bases from J, leaving 7 bases between. In germline, CDR1 is KGHSH, CDR2 LQKENI. This CDR3 region has 14 residues. In DNA form, the CDR3 reads TGTGCCAGCTCACCACAGGGGTTCACCGGGGAGCTGTTTTTT. Translating it yields CASSPQGFTGELFF.

This rearrangement joins TRBV7-9 to TRBJ2-2; 12 positions match TRBD2. The CDR3 length is 16 residues. Germline CDR1 reads SEHNR; CDR2 reads FQNEAQ (reference sequence). J gave up 5 bases and V 3 bases, and 4 bases lay outside the gene matches. The CDR3 bases are TGTGCCAGCAGCTTCGGCGGGACTAGCGGGACCGGGGAGCTGTTTTTT. This codes for CASSFGGTSGTGELFF.

This clone was detected a few times. The chain uses TRBV6-5 and TRBJ2-7; 8 positions agree with TRBD1. The trim removed 5 bases at V and 4 bases at J, leaving 7 bases unmatched. Looked up from germline, CDR1 is MNHEY and CDR2 is SVGAGI. The CDR3 is made up of 14 amino acids. CDR3 in DNA: TGTGCCAGCAGTGCCGACAGGGGTGTTTACGAGCAGTACTTC. Amino acids: CASSADRGVYEQYF.